The entry below describes one TCR beta chain. The target antigen is unknown. This entry comes from a study of CXCR3-negative and CXCR3-positive naive CD8 T cells. Study background: A total of about 140 million TRB reads was generated, with about 1.5 +/- 0.3 million per library.

This CDR3 region has 13 residues. Germline V gene lookup returns CDR1 SEHNR and CDR2 FQNEAQ (reference sequence). UMI-tagged TRB cDNA libraries were built via 5' RACE. TCRdb re-called the 5' RACE reads and gives one entry per CDR3 protein, without DNA. The ten most abundant clones cover approximately 0.54% of a sample with 100,000 to 150,000 distinct CDR3 sequences. Findings of the study overall: CXCR3-positive naive cells had more hydrophobic TRB CDR3s than CXCR3-negative naive cells. Memory cells differed in TRBV-TRBJ usage, but naive CXCR3-negative and CXCR3-positive cells had similar usage.

The sample taken for sequencing was naive CXCR3+ CD8+ T cells from blood. Noted subset: CD45RO-CCR7+CD27+CD95- naive CD8+ T cells expressing CXCR3 (TNR3+). The clonotype originates from a human donor in good health. Some clones in this sample may be carry-over from other donors' samples. V usage is TRBV7-9 and J usage is TRBJ2-5. CDR3 loop: CASSFEMQETQYF.